This entry is about one T cell receptor (beta chain). Antigen unknown. This record belongs to a study of cytomegalovirus exposure and HLA in healthy donors. Study-wide results and limits: Three CMV-associated chains were confirmed in vitro to be specific for CMV antigens. Association of under 20,000 TCR beta sequences with HLA alleles was found at 0.05 false discovery rate in a later analysis. Accurate prediction of most subjects' HLA-A and HLA-B alleles from TCR beta sequences was reported. One variant, a missense change in DCLRE1C, was linked in a later analysis to TCR beta V- and J-gene trimming.

The CDR3 spans 15 residues. Trimming shortened V by 1 base and J by 4 bases, and 13 bases separated the two germline ends. Germline CDR1 MNHNS, CDR2 SASEGT. Primers for the PCR totalled 60 Vbeta and 13 Jbeta. Assay: immunoSEQ multiplex PCR; the TCRdb copy retains only in-frame clones and omits some. The table has about 110,000 clones, over 65% seen once. The sequencing input was PBMCs. The chain links TRBV6-1 to TRBJ1-2; D possibly corresponds to TRBD1 (6 bases). The receptor comes from a woman under 40 in good health and CMV-seronegative. This chain's CDR3 is CASSEDSGAPYGYTF. CDR3 DNA: TGTGCCAGCAGTGAAGATTCAGGGGCGCCCTATGGCTACACCTTC.